The TCR beta chain under discussion was sequenced for a study of blood T cell repertoires in COVID-19. For the study at large: Researchers got acute and convalescent COVID-19 samples from the United States, Italy and Spain. The cDNA or gDNA used as material had been derived from T cells, B-cell-depleted T cells, or PBMCs.

In the original workflow: From reference gene primer amplification, estimates of nucleated cell counts were derived. The repertoire was sequenced with immunoSEQ multiplex PCR; TCRdb's copy has only in-frame clones and lacks some. For V, J and clone size, that table is used; D and trimming come from the DNA. The sample has some 89,000 clones, approximately 87% seen once. V shed 4 bases and J 0 bases; nucleotides not matched to a gene: 5. Germline values: CDR1 SGHRS, CDR2 YFSETQ. This CDR3 spans 15 amino acids. The sequenced sample consisted of peripheral blood. This rearrangement joins TRBV5-1 to TRBJ2-5, with TRBD1 matching over 8 bases. The sequence was collected from a human donor in a cohort sampled during active COVID-19. CDR3 sequence reads: CASSPGTGYQETQYF. The CDR3 region has the DNA TGCGCCAGCAGCCCTGGGACAGGTTACCAAGAGACCCAGTACTTC.